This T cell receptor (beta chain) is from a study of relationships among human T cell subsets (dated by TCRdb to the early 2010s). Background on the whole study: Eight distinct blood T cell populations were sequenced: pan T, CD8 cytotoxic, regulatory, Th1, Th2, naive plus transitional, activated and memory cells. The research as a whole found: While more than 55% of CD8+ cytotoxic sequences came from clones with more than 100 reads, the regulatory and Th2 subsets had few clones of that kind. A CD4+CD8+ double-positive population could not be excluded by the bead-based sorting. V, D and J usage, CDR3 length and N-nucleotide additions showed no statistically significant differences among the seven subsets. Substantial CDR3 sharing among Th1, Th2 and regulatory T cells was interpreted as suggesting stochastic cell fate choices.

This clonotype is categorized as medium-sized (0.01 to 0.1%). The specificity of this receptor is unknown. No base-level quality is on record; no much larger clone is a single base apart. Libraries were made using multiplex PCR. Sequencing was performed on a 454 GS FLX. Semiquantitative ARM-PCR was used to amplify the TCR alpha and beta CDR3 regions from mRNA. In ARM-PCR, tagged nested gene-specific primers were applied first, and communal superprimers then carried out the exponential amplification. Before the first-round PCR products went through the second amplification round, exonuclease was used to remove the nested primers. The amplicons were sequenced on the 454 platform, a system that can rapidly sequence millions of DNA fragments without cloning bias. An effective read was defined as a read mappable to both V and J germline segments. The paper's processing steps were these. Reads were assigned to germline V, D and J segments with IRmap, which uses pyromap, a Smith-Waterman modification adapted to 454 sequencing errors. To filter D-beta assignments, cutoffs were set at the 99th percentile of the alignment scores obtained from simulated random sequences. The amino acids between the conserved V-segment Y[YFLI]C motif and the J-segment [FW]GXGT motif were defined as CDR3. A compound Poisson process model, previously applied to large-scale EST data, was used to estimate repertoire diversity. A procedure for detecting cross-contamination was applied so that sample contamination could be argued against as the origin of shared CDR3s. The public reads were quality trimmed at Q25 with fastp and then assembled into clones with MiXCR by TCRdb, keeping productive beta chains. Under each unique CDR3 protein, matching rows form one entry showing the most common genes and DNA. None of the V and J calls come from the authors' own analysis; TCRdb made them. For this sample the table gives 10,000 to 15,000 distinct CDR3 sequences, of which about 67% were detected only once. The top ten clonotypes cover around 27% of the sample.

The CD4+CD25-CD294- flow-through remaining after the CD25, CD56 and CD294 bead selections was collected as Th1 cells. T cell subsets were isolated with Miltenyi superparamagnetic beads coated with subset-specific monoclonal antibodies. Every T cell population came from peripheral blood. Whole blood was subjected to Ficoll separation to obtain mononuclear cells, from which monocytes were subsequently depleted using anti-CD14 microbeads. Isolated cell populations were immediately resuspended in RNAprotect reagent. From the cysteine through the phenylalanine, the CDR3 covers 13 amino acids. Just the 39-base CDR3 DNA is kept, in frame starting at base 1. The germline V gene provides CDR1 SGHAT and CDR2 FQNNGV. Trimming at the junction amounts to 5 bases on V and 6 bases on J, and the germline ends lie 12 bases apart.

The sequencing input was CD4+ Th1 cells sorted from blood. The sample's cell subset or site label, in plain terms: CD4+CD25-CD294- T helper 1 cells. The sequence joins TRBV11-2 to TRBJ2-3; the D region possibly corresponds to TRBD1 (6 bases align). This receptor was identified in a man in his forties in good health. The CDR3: CASSGAGVDTQYF. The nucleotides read TGTGCCAGCAGCGGGGCAGGGGTGGATACGCAGTATTTT.